Following are 9 T cell receptor beta chains from one sample sequenced in a study of T cell repertoires in cytomegalovirus infection. TCRdb reanalysed the reads using MiXCR and keeps one entry per CDR3 protein. The sample comprises approximately 990,000 distinct CDR3 sequences, under 40% of which are singletons, and 13% rests with the top ten. For these receptors, no antigen is known. The input for sequencing was cultured CD8+ T cells from PBMCs, taken from culture after CMV antigen stimulation. The receptor set was obtained from a human donor in good health (CMV status not recorded). Some clones in this sample may be carry-over from other donors' samples.

This clonotype was found a few times. This chain uses TRBV29-1 with TRBJ1-5; no firm D call. The germline V gene has CDR1 SQVTM and CDR2 ANQGSEA. CDR3 size: 13 residues. Between the trimmed V and J ends, which lost 6 bases and 6 bases, there was a span of 15 bases. The CDR3 DNA is TGCAGCGTCTCGGAGGGTATAGGTCAGCCCCAGCATTTT. This codes for CSVSEGIGQPQHF.

As DNA, the CDR3 is TGCGCCAGCAGCCAAGAGGGCAGGGCTGAAAAACTGTTTTTT. Protein: CASSQEGRAEKLFF. This chain links TRBV4-1 with TRBJ1-4; D might be TRBD1 (5 bases). This CDR3 is 14 amino acids long. From germline, CDR1 is MGHRA and CDR2 YSYEKL. V was shortened by 0 bases and J by 7 bases, with 9 bases between the two germline ends.

A remark on this clonotype: A much larger clone differs from this one at a single base, so this may be a read error. The gene calls are TRBV12-3 or TRBV12-4 and TRBJ1-1, with D tentatively TRBD1 (6 bases). V gave up 7 bases and J gave up 3 bases, with 15 bases separating them. The CDR3 has 14 amino acids. DNA of the CDR3: TGTGCCAGCACTTATTCGGGGGGGCACACTGAAGCTTTCTTT. Its protein is CASTYSGGHTEAFF.

This clonotype has only a few counts. This chain uses TRBV7-8 with TRBJ2-7; 9 bases map to TRBD2. Trimming took 3 bases from V and 5 from J; bases not matched to a gene: 2. CDR1 and CDR2 (germline): SGHVS, FQNEAQ. The CDR3 consists of 13 residues. CDR3 nucleotides: TGTGCCAGCAGCTTGGGACTAGCCGACGAGCAGTACTTC. Its protein is CASSLGLADEQYF.

This clonotype was counted between two and nine times. This chain joins TRBV7-8 and TRBJ2-2, with D perhaps TRBD1 (6 bases). Trimming took off 5 bases at V and 4 bases at J, with 14 bases between the two ends. The CDR3 contains 15 residues. The germline V gene has CDR1 SGHVS and CDR2 FQNEAQ. The CDR3 nucleotides are TGTGCCAGCAGCAGGCCGGGACACCGCACCGGGGAGCTGTTTTTT. Amino acids: CASSRPGHRTGELFF.

This clonotype was detected many times. The gene calls are TRBV7-6 and TRBJ1-2; TRBD1 agrees at 7 bases. The germline gives CDR1 SGHVS, CDR2 FNYEAQ. The junction had 11 bases not matched to a gene; V was cut back by 4 bases and J by 6 bases. The CDR3 loop spans 15 amino acids. This chain's CDR3 is CASSSPDRESDGYTF. The CDR3 coding sequence is TGTGCCAGCAGCTCACCCGACAGGGAGTCGGATGGCTACACCTTC.

The chain joins TRBV4-3 to TRBJ1-6; TRBD1 agrees at 7 bases. The V gene's germline CDR1 is LGHNA and CDR2 YSLEER. With 4 bases clipped from V and 5 bases from J, the junction kept 14 bases outside the gene matches. The CDR3 totals 18 residues. The chain's CDR3 is CASSLMNRRQGDNSPLHF. In DNA form, the CDR3 reads TGCGCCAGCAGCCTTATGAATCGGCGACAGGGTGATAATTCACCCCTCCACTTT.

This chain connects TRBV15 to TRBJ1-4; D gene unclear. Germline V lookup: CDR1 LNHNV, CDR2 YYDKDF (reference sequence). The V gene lost 1 base and the J gene lost 4 bases, with 13 bases spanning the gap. The CDR3 loop spans 16 amino acids. In DNA, the CDR3 is TGTGCCACCAGCAGAGTGGTGGTCAGACGTAATGAAAAACTGTTTTTT. This translates into CATSRVVVRRNEKLFF.

This clonotype was picked up a small number of times. J is TRBJ2-2 and V is TRBV6-2 or TRBV6-3; 7 bases fit TRBD2. J lost 4 bases, V lost 4 bases, and 6 bases had no gene match. Germline V lookup: CDR1 MNHEY, CDR2 SVGEGT. CDR3 length: 15 residues. The DNA for the CDR3 is TGTGCCAGCAGTTCCGGGGACTATATCACCGGGGAGCTGTTTTTT. It translates to CASSSGDYITGELFF.